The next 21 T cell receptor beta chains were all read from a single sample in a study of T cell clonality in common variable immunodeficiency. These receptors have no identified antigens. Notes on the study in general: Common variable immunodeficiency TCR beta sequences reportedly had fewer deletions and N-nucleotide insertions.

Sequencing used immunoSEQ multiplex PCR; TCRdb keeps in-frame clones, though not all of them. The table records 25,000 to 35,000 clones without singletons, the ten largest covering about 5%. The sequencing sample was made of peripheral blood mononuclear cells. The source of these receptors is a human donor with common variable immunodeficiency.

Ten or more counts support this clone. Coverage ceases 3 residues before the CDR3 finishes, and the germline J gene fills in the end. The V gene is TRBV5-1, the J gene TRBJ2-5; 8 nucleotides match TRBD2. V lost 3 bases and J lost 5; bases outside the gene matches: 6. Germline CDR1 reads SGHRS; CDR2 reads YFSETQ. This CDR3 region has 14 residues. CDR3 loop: CASSWAGGTETQYF. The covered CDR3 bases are TGCGCCAGCAGCTGGGCGGGGGGTACGGAGACC.

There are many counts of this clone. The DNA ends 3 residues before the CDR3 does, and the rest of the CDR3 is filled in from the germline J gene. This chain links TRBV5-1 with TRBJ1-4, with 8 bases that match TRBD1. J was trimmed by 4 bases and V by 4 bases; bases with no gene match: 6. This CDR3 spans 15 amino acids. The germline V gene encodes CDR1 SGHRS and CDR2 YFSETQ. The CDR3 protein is CASSDFTGGNEKLFF. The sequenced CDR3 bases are TGCGCCAGCAGCGACTTTACAGGGGGTAATGAAAAA.

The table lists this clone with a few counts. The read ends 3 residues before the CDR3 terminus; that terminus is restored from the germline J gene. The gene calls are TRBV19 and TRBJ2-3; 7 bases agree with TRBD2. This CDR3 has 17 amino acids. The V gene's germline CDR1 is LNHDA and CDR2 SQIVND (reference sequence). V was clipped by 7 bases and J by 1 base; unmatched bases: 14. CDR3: CASTGLLAGERTDTQYF. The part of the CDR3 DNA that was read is TGTGCCAGTACCGGACTACTTGCGGGGGAACGCACAGATACG.

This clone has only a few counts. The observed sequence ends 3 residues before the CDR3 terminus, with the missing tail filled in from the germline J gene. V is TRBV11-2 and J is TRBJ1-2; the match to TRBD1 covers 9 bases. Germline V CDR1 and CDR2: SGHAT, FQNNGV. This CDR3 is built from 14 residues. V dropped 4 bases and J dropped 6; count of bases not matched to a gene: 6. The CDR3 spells CASSSWTGEHGYTF. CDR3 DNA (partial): TGTGCCAGCAGCTCCTGGACAGGGGAACATGGC.

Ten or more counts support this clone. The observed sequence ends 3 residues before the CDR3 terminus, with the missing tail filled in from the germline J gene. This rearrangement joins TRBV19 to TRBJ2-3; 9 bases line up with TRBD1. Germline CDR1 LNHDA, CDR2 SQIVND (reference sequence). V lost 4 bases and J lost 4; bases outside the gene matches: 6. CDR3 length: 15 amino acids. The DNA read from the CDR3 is TGTGCCAGTAGTACATGGACAGGGGCGGCAGATACG. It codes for CASSTWTGAADT. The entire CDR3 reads CASSTWTGAADTQYF.

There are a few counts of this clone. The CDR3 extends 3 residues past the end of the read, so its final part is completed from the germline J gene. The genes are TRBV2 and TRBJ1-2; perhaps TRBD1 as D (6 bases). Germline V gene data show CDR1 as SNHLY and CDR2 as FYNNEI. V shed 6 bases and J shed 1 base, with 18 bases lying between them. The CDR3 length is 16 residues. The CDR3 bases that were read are TGTGCCAGCAGAGCCCGGGACACCGACTTTAACTATGGC. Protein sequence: CASRARDTDFNYG. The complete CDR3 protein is CASRARDTDFNYGYTF.

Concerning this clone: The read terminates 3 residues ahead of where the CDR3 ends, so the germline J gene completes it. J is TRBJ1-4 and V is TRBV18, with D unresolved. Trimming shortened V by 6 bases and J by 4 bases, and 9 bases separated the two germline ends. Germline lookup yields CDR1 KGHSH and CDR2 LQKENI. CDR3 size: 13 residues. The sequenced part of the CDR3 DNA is TGTGCCAGCTCTGGCAGGAGTAATGAAAAA. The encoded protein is CASSGRSNEK. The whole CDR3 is CASSGRSNEKLFF.

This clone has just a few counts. The DNA read from the CDR3 is TGTGCCTGGACAGGACAGGGAATTATGACAGATACG. It translates to CAWTGQGIMTDT. The whole CDR3 region reads CAWTGQGIMTDTQYF. This chain uses TRBV30 with TRBJ2-3; TRBD1 aligns across 8 bases. Read coverage stops 3 residues before the CDR3 terminus; the germline J gene supplies the remainder. The CDR3 has 15 residues. CDR1 is GTSNPN and CDR2 is SVGIG in the germline V gene (reference sequence). V shed 4 bases, J shed 3 bases, and the junction held 9 bases outside the gene matches.

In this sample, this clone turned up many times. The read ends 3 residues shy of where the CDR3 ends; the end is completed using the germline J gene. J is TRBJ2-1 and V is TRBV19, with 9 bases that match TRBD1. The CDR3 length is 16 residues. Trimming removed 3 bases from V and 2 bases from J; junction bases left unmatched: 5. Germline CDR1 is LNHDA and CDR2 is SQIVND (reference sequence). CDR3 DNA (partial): TGTGCCAGTAGTATGGGGACAGGGTTAACCTACAATGAG. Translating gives CASSMGTGLTYNE. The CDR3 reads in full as CASSMGTGLTYNEQFF.

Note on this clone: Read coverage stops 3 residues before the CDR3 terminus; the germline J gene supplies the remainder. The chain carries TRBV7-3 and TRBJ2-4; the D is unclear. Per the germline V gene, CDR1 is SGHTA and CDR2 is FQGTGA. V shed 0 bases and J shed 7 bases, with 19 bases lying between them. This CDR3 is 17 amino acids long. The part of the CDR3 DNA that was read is TGTGCCAGCAGCTTAACATGGGCCCATTGCTGTAGGAACATT. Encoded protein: CASSLTWAHCCRNI. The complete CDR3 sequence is CASSLTWAHCCRNIQYF.

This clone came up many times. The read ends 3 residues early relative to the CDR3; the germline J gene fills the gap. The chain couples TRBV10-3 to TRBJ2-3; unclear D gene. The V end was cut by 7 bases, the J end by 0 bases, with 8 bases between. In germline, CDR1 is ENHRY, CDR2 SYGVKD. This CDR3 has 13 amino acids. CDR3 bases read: TGTGCCATCATGGGCCCGAGCACAGATACG. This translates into CAIMGPSTDT. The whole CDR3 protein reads CAIMGPSTDTQYF.

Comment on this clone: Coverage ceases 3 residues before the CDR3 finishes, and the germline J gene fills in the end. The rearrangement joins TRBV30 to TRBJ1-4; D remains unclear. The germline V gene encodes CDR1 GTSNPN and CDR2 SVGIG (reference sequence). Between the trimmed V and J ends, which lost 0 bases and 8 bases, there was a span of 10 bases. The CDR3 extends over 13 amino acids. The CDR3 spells CAWSVRVQEKLFF. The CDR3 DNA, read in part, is TGTGCCTGGAGTGTACGTGTACAGGAAAAA.

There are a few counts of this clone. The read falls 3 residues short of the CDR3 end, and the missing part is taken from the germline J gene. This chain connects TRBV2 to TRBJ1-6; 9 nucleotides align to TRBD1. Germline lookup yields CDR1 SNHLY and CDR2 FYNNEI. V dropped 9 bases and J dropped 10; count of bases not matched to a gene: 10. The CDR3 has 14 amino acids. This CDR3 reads CARSTGTGNSPLHF. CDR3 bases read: TGTGCCAGAAGTACCGGGACAGGGAACTCACCC.

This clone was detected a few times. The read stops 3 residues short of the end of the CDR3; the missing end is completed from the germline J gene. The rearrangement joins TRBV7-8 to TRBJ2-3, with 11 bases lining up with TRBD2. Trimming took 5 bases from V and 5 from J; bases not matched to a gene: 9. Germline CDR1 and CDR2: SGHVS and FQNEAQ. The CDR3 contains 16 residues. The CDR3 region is CASSPETSGEIDTQYF. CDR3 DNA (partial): TGTGCCAGCAGCCCCGAGACTAGCGGGGAGATAGATACG.

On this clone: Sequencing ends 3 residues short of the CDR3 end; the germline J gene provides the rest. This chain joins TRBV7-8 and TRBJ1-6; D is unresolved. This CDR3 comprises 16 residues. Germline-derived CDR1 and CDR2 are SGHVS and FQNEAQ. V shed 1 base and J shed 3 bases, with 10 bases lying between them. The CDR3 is CASSLEGRYYNSPLHF. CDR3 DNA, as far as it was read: TGTGCCAGCAGCTTAGAGGGCAGATACTATAATTCACCC.

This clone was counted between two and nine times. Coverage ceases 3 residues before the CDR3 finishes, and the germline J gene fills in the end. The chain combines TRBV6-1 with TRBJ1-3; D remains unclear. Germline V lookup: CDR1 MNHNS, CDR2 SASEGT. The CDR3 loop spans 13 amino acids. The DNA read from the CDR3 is TGTGCCAGCAGTGAGACATTCCAAGGCGCC. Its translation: CASSETFQGA. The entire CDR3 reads CASSETFQGAIYF.

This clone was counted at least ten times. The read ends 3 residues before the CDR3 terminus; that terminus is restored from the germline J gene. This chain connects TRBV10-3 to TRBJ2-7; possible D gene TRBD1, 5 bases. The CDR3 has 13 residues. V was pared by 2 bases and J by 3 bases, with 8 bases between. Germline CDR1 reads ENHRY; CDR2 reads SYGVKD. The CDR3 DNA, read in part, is TGTGCCATCAGTGAGGCAGGGCGCTACGAG. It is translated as CAISEAGRYE. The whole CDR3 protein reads CAISEAGRYEQYF.

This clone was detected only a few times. The CDR3 loop is CASRRDPGTATDTQYF. CDR3 DNA (partial): TGCGCCAGCAGACGAGATCCCGGGACAGCAACAGATACG. The chain uses TRBV5-1 and TRBJ2-3; TRBD1 matches at 7 bases. The CDR3 extends 3 residues past the end of the read, so its final part is completed from the germline J gene. Germline values: CDR1 SGHRS, CDR2 YFSETQ. J lost 3 bases, V lost 5 bases, and 12 bases had no gene match. The CDR3 spans 16 residues.

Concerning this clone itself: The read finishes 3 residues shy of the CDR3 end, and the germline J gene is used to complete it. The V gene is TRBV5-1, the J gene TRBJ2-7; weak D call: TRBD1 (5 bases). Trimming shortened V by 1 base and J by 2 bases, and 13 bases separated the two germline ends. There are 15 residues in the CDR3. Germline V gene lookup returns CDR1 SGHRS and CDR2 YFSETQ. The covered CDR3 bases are TGCGCCAGCAGCTTGAACCCGGACATTACCTACGAG. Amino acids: CASSLNPDITYE. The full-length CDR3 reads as CASSLNPDITYEQYF.

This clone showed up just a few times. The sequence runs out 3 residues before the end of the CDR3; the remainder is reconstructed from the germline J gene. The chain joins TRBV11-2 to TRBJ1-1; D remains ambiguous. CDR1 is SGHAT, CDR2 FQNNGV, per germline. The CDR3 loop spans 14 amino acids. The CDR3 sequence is CASSLGPSQAEAFF. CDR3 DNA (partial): TGTGCCAGCAGCTTAGGCCCCTCGCAGGCCGAA. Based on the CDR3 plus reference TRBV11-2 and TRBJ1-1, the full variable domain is EAGVAQSPRYKIIEKRQSVAFWCNPISGHATLYWYQQILGQGPKLLIQFQNNGVVDDSQLPKDRFSAERLKGVDSTLKIQPAKLEDSAVYLCASSLGPSQAEAFFGQGTRLTVV.

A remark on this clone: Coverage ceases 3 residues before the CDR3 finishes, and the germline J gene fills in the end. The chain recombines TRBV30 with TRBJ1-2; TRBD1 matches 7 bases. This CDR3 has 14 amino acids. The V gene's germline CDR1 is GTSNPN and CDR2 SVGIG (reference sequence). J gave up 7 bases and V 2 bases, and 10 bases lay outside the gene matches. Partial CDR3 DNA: TGTGCCTGGAGTCCACTAGCAGGGGGGAGTGGC. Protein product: CAWSPLAGGSG. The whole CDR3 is CAWSPLAGGSGYTF.